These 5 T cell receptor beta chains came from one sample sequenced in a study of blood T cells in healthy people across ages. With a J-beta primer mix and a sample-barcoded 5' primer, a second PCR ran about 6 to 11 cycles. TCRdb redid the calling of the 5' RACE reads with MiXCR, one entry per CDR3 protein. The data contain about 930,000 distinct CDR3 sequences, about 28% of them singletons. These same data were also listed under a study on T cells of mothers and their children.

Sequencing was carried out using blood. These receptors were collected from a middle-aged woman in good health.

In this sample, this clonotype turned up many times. The CDR3 reads CASSLQITLNEQFF. The CDR3 nucleotides read TGTGCCAGCAGCTTACAGATAACACTCAATGAGCAGTTCTTC. The chain is built from TRBV7-2 and TRBJ2-1; D remains ambiguous. The CDR3 runs to 14 residues. V lost 2 bases and J lost 6, with 11 bases in between. Looked up from germline, CDR1 is SGHTA and CDR2 is FQGNSA.

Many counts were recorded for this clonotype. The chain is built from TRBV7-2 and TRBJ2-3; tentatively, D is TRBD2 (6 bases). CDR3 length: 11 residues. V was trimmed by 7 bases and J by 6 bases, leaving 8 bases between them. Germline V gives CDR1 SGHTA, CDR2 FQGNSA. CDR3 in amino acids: CASTRGDTQYF. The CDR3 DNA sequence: TGTGCCAGCACCCGGGGGGATACGCAGTATTTT. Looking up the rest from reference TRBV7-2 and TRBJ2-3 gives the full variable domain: GAGVSQSPSNKVTEKGKDVELRCDPISGHTALYWYRQSLGQGLEFLIYFQGNSAPDKSGLPSDRFSAERTGGSVSTLTIQRTQQEDSAVYLCASTRGDTQYFGPGTRLTVL.

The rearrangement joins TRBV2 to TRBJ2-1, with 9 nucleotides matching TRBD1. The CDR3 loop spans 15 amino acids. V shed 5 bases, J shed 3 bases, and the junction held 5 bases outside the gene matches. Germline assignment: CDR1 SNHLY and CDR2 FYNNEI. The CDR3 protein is CASSSPGQGYNEQFF. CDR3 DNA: TGTGCCAGCAGTTCTCCGGGACAGGGCTACAATGAGCAGTTCTTC. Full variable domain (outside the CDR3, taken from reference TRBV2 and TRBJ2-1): EPEVTQTPSHQVTQMGQEVILRCVPISNHLYFYWYRQILGQKVEFLVSFYNNEISEKSEIFDDQFSVERPDGSNFTLKIRSTKLEDSAMYFCASSSPGQGYNEQFFGPGTRLTVL.

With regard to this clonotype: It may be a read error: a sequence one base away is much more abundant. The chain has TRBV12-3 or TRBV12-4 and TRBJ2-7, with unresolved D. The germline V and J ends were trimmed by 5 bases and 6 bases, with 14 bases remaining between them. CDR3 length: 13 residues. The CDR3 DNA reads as TGTGCCAGCAGTCCGACGACTGGCCTCGAGCAGTACTTC. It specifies CASSPTTGLEQYF.

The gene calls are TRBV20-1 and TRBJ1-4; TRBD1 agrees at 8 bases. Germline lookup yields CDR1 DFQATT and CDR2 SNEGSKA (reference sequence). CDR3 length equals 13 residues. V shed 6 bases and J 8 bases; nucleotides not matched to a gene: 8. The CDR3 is CSALTGVGEKLFF. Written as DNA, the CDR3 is TGCAGTGCACTGACAGGGGTTGGAGAAAAACTGTTTTTT.